Listed here are 17 T cell receptor beta chains from one sample, sequenced in a study of control samples from healthy donors and cancer patients. TCRdb's table, derived via immunoSEQ multiplex PCR, lists solely in-frame clones and lacks some. The sample yields 50,000 to 55,000 clones, roughly nine tenths seen once. The sample taken for sequencing was PBMCs. Receptors were obtained from a man aged 35-49 years with colorectal cancer.

This sequence joins TRBV7-2 and TRBJ2-7; 7 bases are a match to TRBD2. The CDR3 loop spans 15 amino acids. The V gene's germline CDR1 is SGHTA and CDR2 FQGNSA. The trim removed 3 bases at V and 5 bases at J, leaving 10 bases unmatched. The CDR3 DNA reads TGTGCCAGCAGCTTCGCGGGGGTGGCGTGGAACGAGCAGTACTTC. Residues: CASSFAGVAWNEQYF.

The V gene is TRBV5-4, the J gene TRBJ1-1; a possible D gene is TRBD1 (6 bases). Germline V lookup: CDR1 SGHNT, CDR2 YYREEE (reference sequence). Trimming stripped 4 bases from V and 5 bases from J, with 15 bases between. The length of the CDR3 is 14 residues. The CDR3: CASSPARGMTEAFF. CDR3 in DNA: TGTGCCAGCAGCCCCGCGAGGGGGATGACTGAAGCTTTCTTT.

This chain links TRBV7-8 with TRBJ2-7; D tentatively fits TRBD1 or TRBD2 (5 bases each). V lost 2 bases and J 6 bases, leaving 8 bases between the germline ends. The CDR3 has 12 amino acids. The germline V gene has CDR1 SGHVS and CDR2 FQNEAQ. CDR3 loop: CASSLFGGEQYF. The CDR3 DNA sequence: TGTGCCAGCAGCTTATTTGGGGGCGAGCAGTACTTC.

The chain joins TRBV5-1 to TRBJ1-2, with D unclear. V was trimmed by 4 bases and J by 4 bases, leaving 23 bases between them. The CDR3 has 17 amino acids. Germline lookup yields CDR1 SGHRS and CDR2 YFSETQ. CDR3 sequence: CASSPLGVLLTFYGYTF. CDR3 bases: TGCGCCAGCAGCCCCCTCGGGGTCTTACTGACCTTCTATGGCTACACCTTC.

The table lists this clone with a count of one. The gene calls are TRBV2 and TRBJ1-1, with 7 bases identical to TRBD1. Trimming took 6 bases from V and 1 from J; bases not matched to a gene: 2. Germline values: CDR1 SNHLY, CDR2 FYNNEI. The CDR3 extends over 13 amino acids. The CDR3 DNA reads TGTGCCAGCAGCCAGGGGGAGAACACTGAAGCTTTCTTT. Its protein is CASSQGENTEAFF. Full variable domain (outside the CDR3, taken from reference TRBV2 and TRBJ1-1): EPEVTQTPSHQVTQMGQEVILRCVPISNHLYFYWYRQILGQKVEFLVSFYNNEISEKSEIFDDQFSVERPDGSNFTLKIRSTKLEDSAMYFCASSQGENTEAFFGQGTRLTVV.

The chain joins TRBV5-4 to TRBJ1-1; no firm D call. CDR1 and CDR2 (germline): SGHNT, YYREEE (reference sequence). The CDR3 covers 14 residues. V was trimmed by 1 base and J by 4 bases, leaving 11 bases between them. The DNA for the CDR3 is TGTGCCAGCAGCTTGTTCGAGACGTTCACTGAAGCTTTCTTT. Protein product: CASSLFETFTEAFF.

The chain employs TRBV24-1 and TRBJ2-3; D not certain. The CDR3 covers 12 residues. V lost 4 bases and J lost 7, with 8 bases in between. Germline loops: CDR1 KGHDR, CDR2 SFDVKD. CDR3 amino acids: CATSDLSYTQYF. The CDR3 bases are TGTGCCACCAGTGACCTGTCCTATACGCAGTATTTT.

The chain is built from TRBV5-4 and TRBJ2-3; 12 nucleotides line up with TRBD2. The trim removed 0 bases at V and 2 bases at J, leaving 1 base unmatched. The CDR3 contains 16 residues. The V gene's germline CDR1 is SGHNT and CDR2 YYREEE (reference sequence). Here the CDR3 reads CASSLGTSGNTDTQYF. The CDR3 DNA reads TGTGCCAGCAGCTTGGGGACTAGCGGGAACACAGATACGCAGTATTTT.

V gene TRBV19 combines with J gene TRBJ2-5; D is perhaps TRBD2 (5 bases). Germline V gene sequence: CDR1 LNHDA, CDR2 SQIVND (reference sequence). The V gene lost 2 bases and the J gene lost 2 bases, with 9 bases spanning the gap. The CDR3 extends over 14 amino acids. Here the CDR3 DNA reads TGTGCCAGTAGTATAAGCGGCAGGCAAGAGACCCAGTACTTC. This gives the protein CASSISGRQETQYF. Using reference TRBV19 and TRBJ2-5 for the parts outside the CDR3, the full variable domain is DGGITQSPKYLFRKEGQNVTLSCEQNLNHDAMYWYRQDPGQGLRLIYYSQIVNDFQKGDIAEGYSVSREKKESFPLTVTSAQKNPTAFYLCASSISGRQETQYFGPGTRLLVL.

This rearrangement joins TRBV11-2 to TRBJ1-1, with D unclear. Per germline, CDR1 SGHAT and CDR2 FQNNGV. The V gene lost 1 base and the J gene lost 7 bases, with 7 bases spanning the gap. The CDR3 loop spans 12 amino acids. The CDR3, as DNA: TGTGCCAGCAGCTTAGGGGCTTTTGAAGCTTTCTTT. As protein: CASSLGAFEAFF.

This chain joins TRBV6-6 and TRBJ2-1; D not certain. Germline V CDR1 and CDR2: MNHNY, SVGAGI (reference sequence). V was cut by 5 bases and J by 4 bases, with 21 bases left in between. The CDR3 has 17 residues. The CDR3 loop is CASSQLNSVAPYNEQFF. CDR3 sequence (DNA): TGTGCCAGCAGTCAACTCAACTCTGTGGCCCCATACAATGAGCAGTTCTTC.

This chain connects TRBV11-3 to TRBJ2-1, with no clear D. This CDR3 contains 13 residues. Germline CDR1 is SGHNT and CDR2 is YENEEA. The V end was cut by 1 base, the J end by 7 bases, with 8 bases between. In nucleotides, the CDR3 is TGTGCCAGCAGCTTAGTTTCGCTAAATGAGCAGTTCTTC. This gives the protein CASSLVSLNEQFF.

The rearrangement joins TRBV28 to TRBJ1-6, with TRBD1 matching over 8 bases. Looked up from germline, CDR1 is MDHEN and CDR2 is SYDVKM. Trimming cost V 1 base and J 11 bases; bases outside gene matches: 10. The CDR3 loop spans 16 amino acids. The CDR3 DNA is TGTGCCAGCAGTTTATTGACAGGGGATAGGAGGACACCCCTCCACTTT. Translating it yields CASSLLTGDRRTPLHF.

This clone appeared once. The chain has TRBV7-9 and TRBJ2-3; D is unclear. Per the germline V gene, CDR1 is SEHNR and CDR2 is FQNEAQ (reference sequence). The germline V and J ends were trimmed by 3 bases and 2 bases, with 9 bases remaining between them. CDR3 length equals 14 residues. This CDR3 is CASSLIRDTDTQYF. DNA for the CDR3: TGTGCCAGCAGCTTGATACGTGACACAGATACGCAGTATTTT.

V and J are TRBV10-3 and TRBJ2-6, with no clear D. This CDR3 is 14 amino acids long. Per the germline V gene, CDR1 is ENHRY and CDR2 is SYGVKD. V was cut by 8 bases and J by 0 bases, with 8 bases left in between. The CDR3 DNA is TGTGCCATCCAAGATAGCTCTGGGGCCAACGTCCTGACTTTC. It codes for CAIQDSSGANVLTF.

The V gene is TRBV15, the J gene TRBJ1-3, with TRBD1 as a possible D gene (6 bases). V lost 1 base, J lost 2 bases, and 12 bases lay in between. Germline loops: CDR1 LNHNV, CDR2 YYDKDF (reference sequence). This CDR3 spans 16 amino acids. The CDR3 DNA reads as TGTGCCACCAGCAGAGCGACAGGCGCTGCTGGAAACACCATATATTTT. This encodes CATSRATGAAGNTIYF.

This clone was recorded a few times. The chain is built from TRBV5-1 and TRBJ2-5; 9 nucleotides match TRBD1. The CDR3 has 15 amino acids. From germline, CDR1 is SGHRS and CDR2 YFSETQ. The junction had 4 bases not matched to a gene; V was cut back by 2 bases and J by 2 bases. The CDR3 DNA follows: TGCGCCAGCAGCTTAGGGGACAGGGTGCAAGAGACCCAGTACTTC. This encodes CASSLGDRVQETQYF.